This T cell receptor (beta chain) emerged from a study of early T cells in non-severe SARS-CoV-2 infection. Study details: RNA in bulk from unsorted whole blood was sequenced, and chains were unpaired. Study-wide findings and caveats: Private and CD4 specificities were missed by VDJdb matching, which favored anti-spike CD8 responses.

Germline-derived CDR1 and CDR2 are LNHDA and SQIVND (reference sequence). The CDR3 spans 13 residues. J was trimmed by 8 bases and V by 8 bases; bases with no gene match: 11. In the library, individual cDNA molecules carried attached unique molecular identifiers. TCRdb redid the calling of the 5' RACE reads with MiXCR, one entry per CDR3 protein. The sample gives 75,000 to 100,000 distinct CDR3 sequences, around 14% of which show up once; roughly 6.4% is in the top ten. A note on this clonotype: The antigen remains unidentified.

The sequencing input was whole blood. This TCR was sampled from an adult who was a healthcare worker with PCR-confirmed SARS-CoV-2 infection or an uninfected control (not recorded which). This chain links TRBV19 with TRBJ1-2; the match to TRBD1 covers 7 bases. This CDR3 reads CASSTGRVNGYTF. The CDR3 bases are TGTGCCAGTTCGACAGGGAGAGTAAACGGCTACACCTTC.